This T cell receptor (beta chain) was found in a study of Ad26.COV2.S vaccination and SARS-CoV-2 variants. Study conclusions and caveats: Among vaccine recipients, spike-specific TCR breadth exceeded that of placebo recipients.

This clone has only a few counts. Its matching antigen is unknown. Described treatment: about 20 received Ad26.COV2.S at low or high dose, single or two shots; 5 received placebo; per-sample allocation not given. Sampling was done on day 63 after the first vaccine or placebo injection. The data were produced by immunoSEQ multiplex PCR, yet TCRdb's version contains in-frame clones alone and is incomplete. The sample lists about half a million clones, 80% to 90% occurring once. The CDR3 totals 18 residues. Germline V gene lookup returns CDR1 LGHDT and CDR2 YNNKEL (reference sequence). The V gene lost 0 bases and the J gene lost 0 bases, with 15 bases spanning the gap.

The sequence came from a person aged 18-60 years who received the Ad26.COV2.S COVID-19 vaccine or a placebo. The sequencing used peripheral blood, collected in a trial of Ad26.COV2.S vaccine versus placebo. The V gene is TRBV3-1 (or the pseudogene TRBV3-2), the J gene TRBJ2-1, with no clear D. DNA for the CDR3: TGTGCCAGCAGCCAAGACTTGGGCGGAGCCCTCTCCTACAATGAGCAGTTCTTC. Translation gives CASSQDLGGALSYNEQFF.